The 29 T cell receptor beta chains in this list originate from one sample, sequenced in a study of T cells in Graves' hyperthyroidism and ophthalmopathy. TCR beta CDR3 sequences were amplified from RNA transcripts. In the first-round RT-PCR of the TCR CDR3, the HTBI primer set was used. From the multiplex PCR reads, TCRdb called clonotypes with MiXCR, one entry per CDR3 protein. The sample includes roughly 530,000 distinct CDR3 sequences, roughly 18% of them seen just once. Sequencing was performed on blood. These receptors were obtained from a woman aged 18-35 years with Graves' ophthalmopathy.

This chain joins TRBV30 and TRBJ2-7, with 11 bases fitting TRBD1. CDR3 length: 15 amino acids. Germline assignment: CDR1 GTSNPN and CDR2 SVGIG (reference sequence). V was clipped by 0 bases and J by 3 bases; unmatched bases: 4. CDR3 bases: TGTGCCTGGAGTGTAGGACAGGGGGCCGGCTACGAGCAGTACTTC. The encoded protein is CAWSVGQGAGYEQYF.

The J gene is TRBJ1-1, the V gene TRBV10-3; D remains ambiguous. The V and J ends lost 2 bases and 12 bases respectively, with 13 bases between them. Germline assignment: CDR1 ENHRY and CDR2 SYGVKD. The CDR3 is made up of 12 amino acids. The CDR3 DNA is TGTGCCATCAGTGAGGCTCCCTGGGTTACTTTCTTT. Its translation: CAISEAPWVTFF.

This clonotype was counted at least ten times. The rearrangement joins TRBV7-8 to TRBJ1-1, with D hard to call. Trimming removed 1 base at V and 1 base at J, with 10 bases between. This CDR3 contains 15 residues. Germline CDR1 and CDR2: SGHVS and FQNEAQ. CDR3 region: CASSLGNSPNTEAFF. CDR3 nucleotide sequence: TGTGCCAGCAGCTTAGGGAATTCCCCGAACACTGAAGCTTTCTTT.

There are a few counts of this clonotype. The chain is built from TRBV7-2 and TRBJ2-1; 7 nucleotides align to TRBD2. The CDR3 has 13 residues. The J segment lost 9 bases and the V segment lost 2 bases, leaving 4 bases of the junction unmatched. Germline lookup yields CDR1 SGHTA and CDR2 FQGNSA. The chain's CDR3 is CASSLHGGSEQFF. CDR3 coding DNA: TGTGCCAGCAGCTTACACGGGGGGAGTGAGCAGTTCTTC.

The table lists this clonotype with many counts. The chain joins TRBV29-1 to TRBJ2-1; D could derive from TRBD1 or TRBD2 (5 bases each). From germline, CDR1 is SQVTM and CDR2 ANQGSEA. V gave up 1 base and J gave up 0 bases, with 13 bases separating them. The CDR3 length is 16 residues. This CDR3 is CSVEGGTPSSYNEQFF. The CDR3 region has the DNA TGCAGCGTTGAAGGGGGGACGCCGAGCTCCTACAATGAGCAGTTCTTC.

This clonotype was seen at least ten times. Just one base apart from a much larger clone, this may be a read error. The V call is TRBV7-9, the J call TRBJ1-1; D unresolved. The CDR3 spans 13 residues. Germline CDR1 SEHNR, CDR2 FQNEAQ (reference sequence). V dropped 2 bases and J dropped 1 base, with 5 bases sitting between them. The CDR3 DNA reads as TGTGCCAGCAGCTTAATTCCGAACACTGAAGCTTTCTTT. Protein product: CASSLIPNTEAFF.

This clonotype has just a few counts. The chain couples TRBV27 to TRBJ1-2, with 8 bases aligning to TRBD1. In germline, CDR1 is MNHEY, CDR2 SMNVEV (reference sequence). The length of the CDR3 is 15 residues. With V trimmed by 6 bases and J by 6 bases, 12 bases remained unmatched. The CDR3 loop is CASRPNNPGGDGYTF. For the CDR3, the DNA is TGTGCCAGCAGGCCGAACAATCCAGGGGGCGATGGCTACACCTTC.

This clonotype was observed many times. The chain combines TRBV28 with TRBJ2-5; the D gene is possibly TRBD2 (6 bases). Trimming shortened V by 10 bases and J by 5 bases, and 14 bases separated the two germline ends. The CDR3 runs 12 residues. Germline CDR1 reads MDHEN; CDR2 reads SYDVKM. CDR3 bases: TGTGCCACAAATTGGGGGAGGGAGACCCAGTACTTC. Translation gives CATNWGRETQYF.

This clonotype showed up many times. CDR3 DNA: TGCGCCAGCAGCTTCGGGACAAGCACTGAAGCTTTCTTT. Translating it yields CASSFGTSTEAFF. The chain recombines TRBV5-1 with TRBJ1-1; TRBD1 might be the D (6 bases). The V gene lost 2 bases and the J gene lost 4 bases, with 9 bases spanning the gap. The CDR3 contains 13 residues. Per the germline V gene, CDR1 is SGHRS and CDR2 is YFSETQ.

Only a few counts were recorded for this clonotype. The chain carries TRBV19 and TRBJ2-7; 9 positions agree with TRBD2. This CDR3 has 15 amino acids. CDR1 and CDR2 from the germline V gene are LNHDA and SQIVND (reference sequence). J lost 6 bases, V lost 3 bases, and 9 bases had no gene match. The CDR3 DNA reads as TGTGCCAGTAGTATCGCTAGCGGGATTCGTAGCGAGCAGTACTTC. This sequence encodes CASSIASGIRSEQYF.

This clonotype was observed many times. The chain couples TRBV30 to TRBJ1-1; 8 nucleotides line up with TRBD1. Germline V lookup: CDR1 GTSNPN, CDR2 SVGIG (reference sequence). The ends lost 6 bases at V and 4 bases at J; junction bases unmatched: 16. This CDR3 region has 16 residues. CDR3 in amino acids: CACKDRANKPSTEAFF. In nucleotides, the CDR3 is TGTGCCTGCAAGGACAGGGCTAACAAACCATCCACTGAAGCTTTCTTT.

This clonotype appeared many times. This CDR3 reads CASSYAASGSSYNEQFF. DNA for the CDR3: TGTGCCAGCAGTTACGCAGCTAGCGGGAGTTCCTACAATGAGCAGTTCTTC. This chain joins TRBV6-5 and TRBJ2-1; 10 bases match TRBD2. Germline V lookup: CDR1 MNHEY, CDR2 SVGAGI. This CDR3 has 17 amino acids. Trimming cost V 2 bases and J 1 base; bases outside gene matches: 5.

Here the CDR3 reads CASSSNREETQYF. The CDR3 DNA reads as TGTGCCAGCAGTTCCAACAGGGAGGAGACCCAGTACTTC. The V gene is TRBV6-2 or TRBV6-3, the J gene TRBJ2-5, with D possibly matching TRBD1 (6 bases). Between the trimmed V and J ends, which lost 4 bases and 5 bases, there was a span of 11 bases. The CDR3 extends over 13 amino acids. Germline assignment: CDR1 MNHEY and CDR2 SVGEGT.

This clonotype showed up just once. The chain carries TRBV7-3 and TRBJ2-1, with 15 bases lining up with TRBD2. Germline V gene sequence: CDR1 SGHTA, CDR2 FQGTGA. The CDR3 runs 20 residues. The ends lost 5 bases at V and 6 bases at J; junction bases unmatched: 17. CDR3 in amino acids: CASSPLGGGLAGGLLNEQFF. The CDR3 region has the DNA TGTGCCAGCAGCCCCCTCGGGGGTGGACTAGCGGGAGGGTTACTCAATGAGCAGTTCTTC. Looking up the rest from reference TRBV7-3 and TRBJ2-1 gives the full variable domain: GAGVSQTPSNKVTEKGKYVELRCDPISGHTALYWYRQSLGQGPEFLIYFQGTGAADDSGLPNDRFFAVRPEGSVSTLKIQRTERGDSAVYLCASSPLGGGLAGGLLNEQFFGPGTRLTVL.

This clonotype showed up many times. This chain uses TRBV2 with TRBJ2-1; perhaps TRBD1 as D (6 bases). CDR1 and CDR2 from the germline V gene are SNHLY and FYNNEI. The CDR3 is made up of 14 amino acids. Trimming took off 3 bases at V and 1 base at J, with 7 bases between the two ends. The CDR3: CASSDRGSYNEQFF. The CDR3 coding sequence is TGTGCCAGCAGTGACAGGGGTTCCTACAATGAGCAGTTCTTC.

This clonotype has ten or more counts. The rearrangement joins TRBV6-4 to TRBJ2-3; 8 nucleotides match TRBD2. There are 14 residues in the CDR3. The V and J ends lost 0 bases and 4 bases, in that order; junction bases with no gene match: 0. Looked up from germline, CDR1 is MRHNA and CDR2 is SNTAGT. The CDR3 spells CASSDSSGADTQYF. The CDR3 DNA follows: TGTGCCAGCAGTGACTCTAGCGGGGCAGATACGCAGTATTTT.

This clonotype was seen repeatedly, ten times or more. V usage is TRBV9 and J usage is TRBJ1-1; possible D gene TRBD1, 5 bases. The CDR3 is 15 amino acids. Germline V lookup: CDR1 SGDLS, CDR2 YYNGEE. With 0 bases removed from V and 1 base from J, the gap between germline ends came to 10 bases. CDR3 sequence (DNA): TGTGCCAGCAGCGTAGGCCCAGGGAGGAACACTGAAGCTTTCTTT. Translated: CASSVGPGRNTEAFF.

This clonotype was recorded at least ten times. The V call is TRBV6-2 or TRBV6-3, the J call TRBJ1-1; the D gene is possibly TRBD1 (6 bases). V was shortened by 2 bases and J by 0 bases, with 7 bases between the two germline ends. There are 14 residues in the CDR3. Germline assignment: CDR1 MNHEY and CDR2 SVGEGT. The CDR3 DNA is TGTGCCAGCAGTTACCACAGGGTGAACACTGAAGCTTTCTTT. Its protein is CASSYHRVNTEAFF.

This clonotype was seen a handful of times. The chain joins TRBV7-9 to TRBJ2-1; D not resolved. The CDR3 sequence is 15 residues long. Germline-derived CDR1 and CDR2 are SEHNR and FQNEAQ (reference sequence). V lost 2 bases and J 4 bases, leaving 12 bases between the germline ends. The CDR3 sequence: CASSLIADRYNEQFF. DNA of the CDR3: TGTGCCAGCAGCTTAATTGCCGATCGTTACAATGAGCAGTTCTTC.

This clonotype has at least ten counts. J is TRBJ2-1 and V is TRBV27; no firm D call. This CDR3 is built from 14 residues. Trimming removed 0 bases at V and 6 bases at J, with 9 bases between. CDR1 and CDR2 (germline): MNHEY, SMNVEV (reference sequence). The chain's CDR3 is CASSLSGQINEQFF. DNA of the CDR3: TGTGCCAGCAGTTTATCGGGTCAGATCAATGAGCAGTTCTTC.

This clonotype was seen a handful of times. The chain couples TRBV12-3 or TRBV12-4 to TRBJ1-6; D may be TRBD1 (5 bases). The V and J ends lost 4 bases and 0 bases respectively, with 16 bases between them. The CDR3 loop spans 18 amino acids. The CDR3 protein is CASSYGGGESSYNSPLHF. Here the CDR3 DNA reads TGTGCCAGCAGTTACGGGGGGGGTGAGAGCTCCTATAATTCACCCCTCCACTTT.

A word on this clonotype: A much larger clone sits a single nucleotide away, making a read error possible. This chain joins TRBV3-1 and TRBJ2-1; TRBD2 agrees at 7 bases. Germline loops: CDR1 LGHDT, CDR2 YNNKEL (reference sequence). This CDR3 has 15 residues. The V and J ends lost 1 base and 3 bases, in that order; junction bases with no gene match: 3. The CDR3 DNA follows: TGTGCCAGCAGCCAAGGCGGGAGCTACTACAATGAGCAGTTCTTC. Its protein product is CASSQGGSYYNEQFF.

The rearrangement links TRBV7-8 to TRBJ1-6; D not certain. The CDR3 consists of 16 residues. The germline gives CDR1 SGHVS, CDR2 FQNEAQ. Between the trimmed V and J ends, which lost 3 bases and 13 bases, there was a span of 22 bases. This chain's CDR3 is CASSLGVGRPPAPLHF. CDR3 bases: TGTGCCAGCAGCTTGGGAGTCGGCAGACCCCCAGCCCCCCTCCACTTT.

This clonotype was found many times. The chain has TRBV2 and TRBJ2-1, with D perhaps matching TRBD2 (6 bases). The germline gives CDR1 SNHLY, CDR2 FYNNEI. The length of the CDR3 is 15 residues. Trimming left V 1 base short and J 6 bases short, with 13 bases between. For the CDR3, the DNA is TGTGCCAGCAGTGAAGAGGGGACTGCTATCAATGAGCAGTTCTTC. It translates to CASSEEGTAINEQFF.

This clonotype was observed at least ten times. The chain couples TRBV28 to TRBJ1-3, with D hard to call. CDR3 length: 15 amino acids. CDR1 is MDHEN and CDR2 is SYDVKM in the germline V gene. The V end lost 3 bases, the J end lost 0 bases, and 9 bases lay between the germline ends. The CDR3 protein is CASSLGALSGNTIYF. The DNA of the CDR3 is TGTGCCAGCAGTTTGGGTGCCCTCTCTGGAAACACCATATATTTT. The full variable domain, with the rest looked up from reference TRBV28 and TRBJ1-3, is DVKVTQSSRYLVKRTGEKVFLECVQDMDHENMFWYRQDPGLGLRLIYFSYDVKMKEKGDIPEGYSVSREKKERFSLILESASTNQTSMYLCASSLGALSGNTIYFGEGSWLTVV.

This clonotype was seen a few times. The V call is TRBV24-1, the J call TRBJ2-3; the D gene is possibly TRBD2 (7 bases). Germline V gene data show CDR1 as KGHDR and CDR2 as SFDVKD. Trimming removed 2 bases from V and 4 bases from J, with 15 bases in between. This CDR3 region has 16 residues. The CDR3 loop is CATSDWVRGGSDTQYF. CDR3 nucleotide sequence: TGTGCCACCAGTGATTGGGTCAGGGGAGGGTCAGATACGCAGTATTTT.

In its sample, this clonotype was seen a few times. The V call is TRBV5-1, the J call TRBJ1-1; maybe TRBD1 (5 bases). The germline V gene encodes CDR1 SGHRS and CDR2 YFSETQ. The V gene lost 4 bases and the J gene lost 1 base, with 11 bases spanning the gap. The CDR3 runs 14 residues. The CDR3 DNA reads TGCGCCAGCAGCACCAGGGATGGGAACACTGAAGCTTTCTTT. Protein: CASSTRDGNTEAFF.

This clonotype came up a few times. This sequence joins TRBV30 and TRBJ1-1; weak D call: TRBD1 (6 bases). This CDR3 is built from 15 residues. Germline CDR1 is GTSNPN and CDR2 is SVGIG (reference sequence). V lost 3 bases and J lost 3, with 17 bases in between. The CDR3 DNA reads TGTGCCTGGAGCCCGGGCTGGGGGCCGGACACTGAAGCTTTCTTT. Residues: CAWSPGWGPDTEAFF.

This clonotype occurred many times. This sequence joins TRBV7-9 and TRBJ1-2, with D unclear. Trimming cost V 1 base and J 8 bases, with 11 bases left between them. CDR1 and CDR2 from the germline V gene are SEHNR and FQNEAQ (reference sequence). The CDR3 extends over 13 amino acids. The CDR3 DNA sequence: TGTGCCAGCAGCTTAGTTGGGGAAGAAGGCTACACCTTC. The encoded protein is CASSLVGEEGYTF.